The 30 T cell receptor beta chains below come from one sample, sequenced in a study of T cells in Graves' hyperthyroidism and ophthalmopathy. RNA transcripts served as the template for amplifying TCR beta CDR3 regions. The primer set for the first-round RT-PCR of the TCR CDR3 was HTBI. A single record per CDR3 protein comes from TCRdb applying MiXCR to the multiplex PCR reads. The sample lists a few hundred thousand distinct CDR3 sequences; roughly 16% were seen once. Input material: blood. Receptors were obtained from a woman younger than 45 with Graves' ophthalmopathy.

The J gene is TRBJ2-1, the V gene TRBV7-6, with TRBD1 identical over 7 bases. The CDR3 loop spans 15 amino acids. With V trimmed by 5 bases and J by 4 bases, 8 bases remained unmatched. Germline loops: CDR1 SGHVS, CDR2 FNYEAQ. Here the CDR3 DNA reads TGTGCCAGCAGCCTAGGGGGCAGTGGGTACAATGAGCAGTTCTTC. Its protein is CASSLGGSGYNEQFF.

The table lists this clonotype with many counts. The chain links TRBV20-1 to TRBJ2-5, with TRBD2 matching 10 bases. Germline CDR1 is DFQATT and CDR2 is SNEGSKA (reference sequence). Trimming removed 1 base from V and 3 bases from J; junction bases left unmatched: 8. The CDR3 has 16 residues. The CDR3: CSARGLAGVREETQYF. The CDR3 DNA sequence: TGCAGTGCTAGAGGGCTAGCGGGAGTTCGGGAAGAGACCCAGTACTTC.

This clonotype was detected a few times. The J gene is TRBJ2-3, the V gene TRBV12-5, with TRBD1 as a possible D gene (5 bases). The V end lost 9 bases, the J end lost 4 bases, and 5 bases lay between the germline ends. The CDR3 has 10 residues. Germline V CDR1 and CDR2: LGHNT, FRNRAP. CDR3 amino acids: CARGADTQYF. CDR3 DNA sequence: TGTGCTAGAGGGGCAGATACGCAGTATTTT. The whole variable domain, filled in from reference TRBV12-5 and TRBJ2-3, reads DARVTQTPRHKVTEMGQEVTMRCQPILGHNTVFWYRQTMMQGLELLAYFRNRAPLDDSGMPKDRFSAEMPDATLATLKIQPSEPRDSAVYFCARGADTQYFGPGTRLTVL.

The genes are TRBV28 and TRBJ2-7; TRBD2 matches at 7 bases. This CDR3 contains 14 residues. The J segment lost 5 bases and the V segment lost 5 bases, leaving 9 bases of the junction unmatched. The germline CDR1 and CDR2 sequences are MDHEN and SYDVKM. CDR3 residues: CASSASASGDEQYF. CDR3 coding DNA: TGTGCCAGCAGTGCCTCGGCTAGCGGCGACGAGCAGTACTTC.

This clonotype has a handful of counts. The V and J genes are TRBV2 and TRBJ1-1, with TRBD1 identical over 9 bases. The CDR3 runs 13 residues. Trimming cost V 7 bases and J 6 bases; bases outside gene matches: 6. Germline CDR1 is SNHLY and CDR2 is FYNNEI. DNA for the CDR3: TGTGCCAGCAAACAGGGGGCTAGCGCTGAAGCTTTCTTT. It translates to CASKQGASAEAFF.

CDR3 residues: CAISRDRAPTEAFF. The CDR3 DNA reads as TGCGCCATTTCCCGGGACAGGGCCCCCACTGAAGCTTTCTTT. The V gene is TRBV10-1, the J gene TRBJ1-1; 9 bases match TRBD1. The CDR3 consists of 14 residues. V gave up 10 bases and J gave up 4 bases; unmatched junction bases: 10. From germline, CDR1 is WNHNN and CDR2 SYGVQD (reference sequence).

CDR3 DNA sequence: TGTGCCAGCTCCCACAGCCCCTCTGGGGCCAACGTCCTGACTTTC. Protein sequence: CASSHSPSGANVLTF. This chain uses TRBV18 with TRBJ2-6; D remains unclear. The CDR3 is made up of 15 amino acids. Germline V gene data show CDR1 as KGHSH and CDR2 as LQKENI. V lost 6 bases and J 0 bases, leaving 9 bases between the germline ends. The full variable domain, rest sourced from reference TRBV18 and TRBJ2-6, is NAGVMQNPRHLVRRRGQEARLRCSPMKGHSHVYWYRQLPEEGLKFMVYLQKENIIDESGMPKERFSAEFPKEGPSILRIQQVVRGDSAAYFCASSHSPSGANVLTFGAGSRLTVL.

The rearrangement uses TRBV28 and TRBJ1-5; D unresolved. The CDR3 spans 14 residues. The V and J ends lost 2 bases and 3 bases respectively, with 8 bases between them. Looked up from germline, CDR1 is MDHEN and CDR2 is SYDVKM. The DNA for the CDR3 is TGTGCCAGCAGTTTAGCGGTGCACAATCAGCCCCAGCATTTT. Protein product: CASSLAVHNQPQHF.

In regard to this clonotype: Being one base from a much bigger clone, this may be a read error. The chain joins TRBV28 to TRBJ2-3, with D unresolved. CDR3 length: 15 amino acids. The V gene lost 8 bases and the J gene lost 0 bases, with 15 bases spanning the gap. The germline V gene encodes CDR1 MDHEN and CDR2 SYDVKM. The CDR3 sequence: CASPPAQLSTDTQYF. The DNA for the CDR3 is TGTGCCAGCCCCCCCGCACAACTCAGCACAGATACGCAGTATTTT.

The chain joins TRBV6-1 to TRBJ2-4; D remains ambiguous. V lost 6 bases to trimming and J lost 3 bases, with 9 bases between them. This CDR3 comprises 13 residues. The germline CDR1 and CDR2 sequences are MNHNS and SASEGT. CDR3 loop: CASRAGVKNIQYF. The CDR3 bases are TGTGCCAGCAGGGCAGGCGTCAAAAACATTCAGTACTTC.

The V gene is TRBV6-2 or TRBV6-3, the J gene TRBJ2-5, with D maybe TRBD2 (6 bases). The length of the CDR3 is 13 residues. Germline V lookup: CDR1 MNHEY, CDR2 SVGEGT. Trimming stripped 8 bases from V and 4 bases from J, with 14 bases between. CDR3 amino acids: CASGIGRRETQYF. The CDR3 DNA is TGTGCCAGCGGAATAGGGAGGCGAGAGACCCAGTACTTC.

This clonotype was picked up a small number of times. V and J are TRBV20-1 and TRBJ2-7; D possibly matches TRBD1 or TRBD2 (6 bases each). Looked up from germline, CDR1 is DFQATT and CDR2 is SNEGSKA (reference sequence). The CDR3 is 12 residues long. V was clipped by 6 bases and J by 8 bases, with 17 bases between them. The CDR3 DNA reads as TGCAGTGCCCAGGGGCCGGGAGCCAAGCAGTACTTC. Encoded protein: CSAQGPGAKQYF.

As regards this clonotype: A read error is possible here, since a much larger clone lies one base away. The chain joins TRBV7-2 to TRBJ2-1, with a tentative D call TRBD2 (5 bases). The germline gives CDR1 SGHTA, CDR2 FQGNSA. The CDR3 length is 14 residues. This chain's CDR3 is CASSDTRASNEQSF. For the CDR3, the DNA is TGTGCCAGCAGCGATACGAGGGCTAGCAATGAGCAGTCCTTC.

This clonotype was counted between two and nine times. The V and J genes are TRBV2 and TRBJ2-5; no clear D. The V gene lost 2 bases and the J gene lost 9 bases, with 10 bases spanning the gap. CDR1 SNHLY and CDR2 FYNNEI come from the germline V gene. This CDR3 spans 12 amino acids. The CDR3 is CASSEQPAAQYF. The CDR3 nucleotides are TGTGCCAGCAGTGAACAGCCGGCGGCCCAGTACTTC.

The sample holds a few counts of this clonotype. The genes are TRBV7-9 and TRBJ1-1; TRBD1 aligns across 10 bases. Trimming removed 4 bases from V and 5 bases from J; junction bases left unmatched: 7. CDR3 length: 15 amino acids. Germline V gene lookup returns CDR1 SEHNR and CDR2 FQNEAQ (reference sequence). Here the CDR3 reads CASSSGQGEGTEAFF. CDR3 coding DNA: TGTGCCAGCAGCTCAGGACAGGGGGAAGGTACTGAAGCTTTCTTT.

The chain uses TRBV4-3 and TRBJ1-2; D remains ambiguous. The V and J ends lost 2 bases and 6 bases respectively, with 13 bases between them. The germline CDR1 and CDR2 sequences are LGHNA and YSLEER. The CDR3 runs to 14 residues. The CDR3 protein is CASSQTLGRDGYTF. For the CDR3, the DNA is TGCGCCAGCAGCCAAACTCTAGGGAGGGATGGCTACACCTTC.

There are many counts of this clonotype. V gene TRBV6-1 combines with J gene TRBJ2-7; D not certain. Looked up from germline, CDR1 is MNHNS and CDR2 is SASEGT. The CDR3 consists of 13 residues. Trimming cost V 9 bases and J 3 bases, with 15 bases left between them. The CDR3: CASRTPNNYEQYF. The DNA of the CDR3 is TGTGCCAGTCGTACCCCTAACAACTACGAGCAGTACTTC.

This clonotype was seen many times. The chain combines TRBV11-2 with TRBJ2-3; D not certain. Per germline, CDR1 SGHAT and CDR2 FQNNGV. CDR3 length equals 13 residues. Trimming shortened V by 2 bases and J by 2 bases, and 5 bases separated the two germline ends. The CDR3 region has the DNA TGTGCCAGCAGCTTACTCATCACAGATACGCAGTATTTT. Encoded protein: CASSLLITDTQYF.

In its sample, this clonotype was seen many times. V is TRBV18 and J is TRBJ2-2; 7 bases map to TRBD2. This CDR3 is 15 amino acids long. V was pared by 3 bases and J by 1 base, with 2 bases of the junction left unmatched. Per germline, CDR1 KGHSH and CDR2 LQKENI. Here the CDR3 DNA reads TGTGCCAGCTCACCGGGACTACAGAACACCGGGGAGCTGTTTTTT. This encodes CASSPGLQNTGELFF. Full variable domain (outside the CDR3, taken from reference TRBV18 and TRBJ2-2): NAGVMQNPRHLVRRRGQEARLRCSPMKGHSHVYWYRQLPEEGLKFMVYLQKENIIDESGMPKERFSAEFPKEGPSILRIQQVVRGDSAAYFCASSPGLQNTGELFFGEGSRLTVL.

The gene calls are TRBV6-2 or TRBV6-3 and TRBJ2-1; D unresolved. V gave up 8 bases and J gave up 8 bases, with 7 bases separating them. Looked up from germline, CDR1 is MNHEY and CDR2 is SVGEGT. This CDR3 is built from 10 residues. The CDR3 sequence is CASARYEQFF. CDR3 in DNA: TGTGCCAGCGCCCGATATGAGCAGTTCTTC.

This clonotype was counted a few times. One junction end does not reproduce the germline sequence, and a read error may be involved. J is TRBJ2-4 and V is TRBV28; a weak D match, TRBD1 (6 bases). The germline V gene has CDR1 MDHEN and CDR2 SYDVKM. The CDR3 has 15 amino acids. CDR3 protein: CASSGQPQAKDIQYF. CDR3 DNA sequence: TGTGCCAGCAGTGGACAGCCTCAAGCCAAAGACATTCAGTACTTC. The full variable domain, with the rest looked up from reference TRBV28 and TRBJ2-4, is DVKVTQSSRYLVKRTGEKVFLECVQDMDHENMFWYRQDPGLGLRLIYFSYDVKMKEKGDIPEGYSVSREKKERFSLILESASTNQTSMYLCASSGQPQAKDIQYFGAGTRLSVL.

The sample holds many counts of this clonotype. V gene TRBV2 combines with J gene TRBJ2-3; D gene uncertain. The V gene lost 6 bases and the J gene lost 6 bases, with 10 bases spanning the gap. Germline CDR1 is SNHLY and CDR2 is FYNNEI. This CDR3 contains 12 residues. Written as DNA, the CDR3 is TGTGCCAGCAGACTCGACTGGGATACGCAGTATTTT. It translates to CASRLDWDTQYF.

CDR3 nucleotides: TGCAGTGCTAGAGATCGTTCACTAGTGTTCAATGAGCAGTTCTTC. Translated: CSARDRSLVFNEQFF. The chain uses TRBV20-1 and TRBJ2-1; tentatively, D is TRBD2 (5 bases). Germline V gene sequence: CDR1 DFQATT, CDR2 SNEGSKA (reference sequence). V lost 0 bases and J 6 bases, leaving 15 bases between the germline ends. CDR3 length: 15 residues.

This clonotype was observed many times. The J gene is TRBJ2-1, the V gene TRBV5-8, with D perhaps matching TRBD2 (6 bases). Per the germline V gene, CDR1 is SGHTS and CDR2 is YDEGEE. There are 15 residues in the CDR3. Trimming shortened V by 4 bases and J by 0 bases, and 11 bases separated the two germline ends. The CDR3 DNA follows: TGTGCCAGCAGCCCTGGAGGGGCCTCCTACAATGAGCAGTTCTTC. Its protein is CASSPGGASYNEQFF.

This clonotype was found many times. The CDR3 coding sequence is TGTGCCAGCAGGAGAGGGTATAATTCACCCCTCCACTTT. Amino acids: CASRRGYNSPLHF. The V gene is TRBV28, the J gene TRBJ1-6; D gene ambiguous. The germline V and J ends were trimmed by 6 bases and 4 bases, with 7 bases remaining between them. Germline values: CDR1 MDHEN, CDR2 SYDVKM. The CDR3 consists of 13 residues.

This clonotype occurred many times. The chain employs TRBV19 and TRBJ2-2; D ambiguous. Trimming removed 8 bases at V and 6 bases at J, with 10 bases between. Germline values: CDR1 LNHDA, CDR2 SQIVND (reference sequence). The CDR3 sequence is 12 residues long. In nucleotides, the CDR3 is TGTGCCAGTCGGGTGTCGGCCGGGGAGCTGTTTTTT. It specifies CASRVSAGELFF. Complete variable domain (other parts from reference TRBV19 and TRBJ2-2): DGGITQSPKYLFRKEGQNVTLSCEQNLNHDAMYWYRQDPGQGLRLIYYSQIVNDFQKGDIAEGYSVSREKKESFPLTVTSAQKNPTAFYLCASRVSAGELFFGEGSRLTVL.

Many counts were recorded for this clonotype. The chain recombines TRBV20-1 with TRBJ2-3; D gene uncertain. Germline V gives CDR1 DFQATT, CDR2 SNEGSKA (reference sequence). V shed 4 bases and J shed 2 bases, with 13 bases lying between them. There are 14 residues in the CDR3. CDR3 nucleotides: TGCAGTGCTACCGTTGGGCTCATCACAGATACGCAGTATTTT. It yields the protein CSATVGLITDTQYF.

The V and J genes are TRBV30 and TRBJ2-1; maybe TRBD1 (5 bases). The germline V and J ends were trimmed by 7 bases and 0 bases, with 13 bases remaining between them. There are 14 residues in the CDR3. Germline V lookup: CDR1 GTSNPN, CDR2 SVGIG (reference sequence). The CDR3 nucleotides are TGTGCCTTCGGACACTCGAGCTCCTACAATGAGCAGTTCTTC. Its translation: CAFGHSSSYNEQFF.

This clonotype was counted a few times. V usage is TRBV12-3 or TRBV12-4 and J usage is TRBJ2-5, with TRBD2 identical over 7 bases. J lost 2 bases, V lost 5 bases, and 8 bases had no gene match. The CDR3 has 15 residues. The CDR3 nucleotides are TGTGCCAGCAGTCCCCAGGCGGGAGTACAAGAGACCCAGTACTTC. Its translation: CASSPQAGVQETQYF.

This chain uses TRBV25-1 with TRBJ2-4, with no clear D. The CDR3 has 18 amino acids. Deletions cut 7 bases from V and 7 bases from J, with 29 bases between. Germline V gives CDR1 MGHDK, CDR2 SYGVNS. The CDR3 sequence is CASTRTGGFWRLENIQYF. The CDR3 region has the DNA TGTGCCAGCACCCGAACGGGCGGCTTCTGGCGCTTGGAGAACATTCAGTACTTC.